Sequencing of this TCR beta chain was carried out in a study of blood T cell repertoires in COVID-19. In the study overall: Acute-phase and convalescent COVID-19 samples originated in the United States, Italy and Spain. Nucleic acid was either cDNA or gDNA, and it came from T cells, B-cell-depleted T cells, or PBMCs.

While infection was still active, Seattle patients were enrolled and then followed longitudinally. The germline V gene encodes CDR1 MNHEY and CDR2 SVGAGI. The germline V and J ends were trimmed by 4 bases and 5 bases, with 9 bases remaining between them. CDR3 length equals 13 residues. In the source study's methods: How many nucleated cells were present was estimated from reference gene primer amplification. The protocol was immunoSEQ multiplex PCR, while the TCRdb copy is restricted to in-frame clones and leaves out a portion. V and J calls plus clone size are reproduced from that table; the DNA served to infer D and trimming. The sample has about 170,000 clones; approximately 90% are singletons.

Sequencing was done on a sample of peripheral blood. This receptor was obtained from a man between 18 and 29 years old with COVID-19, enrolled during active disease. The chain links TRBV6-5 to TRBJ2-1, with D perhaps TRBD1 (5 bases). CDR3 in DNA: TGTGCCAGCAGTTTCGGCAGGGACAATGAGCAGTTCTTC. Its protein product is CASSFGRDNEQFF.